The text below deals with one T cell receptor beta chain. The sample comes from a study of blood T cell repertoires in COVID-19. Looking at the study overall: Nucleic acid was either cDNA or gDNA, and it came from T cells, B-cell-depleted T cells, or PBMCs.

Germline CDR1 is GTSNPN and CDR2 is SVGIG (reference sequence). The V and J ends lost 4 bases and 4 bases respectively, with 10 bases between them. This CDR3 is built from 12 residues. Assay: immunoSEQ multiplex PCR; the TCRdb copy retains only in-frame clones and omits some. The sample includes over 200,000 clones, around nine tenths of them seen just once. The clonotype was recovered from a woman aged 55-70 years with acute or convalescent COVID-19. Material: peripheral blood. The chain couples TRBV30 to TRBJ2-5; D perhaps matches TRBD2 (5 bases). The CDR3 sequence: CAWTVRGETQYF. The CDR3 bases are TGTGCCTGGACCGTCCGGGGAGAGACCCAGTACTTC.